What follows describes a single TCR beta chain. What it binds is not known. The data are from a study of cytomegalovirus exposure and HLA in healthy donors. General study results and limits: V segments that were indistinguishable, TRBV6-2 and TRBV6-3 among them, were omitted from analysis. Across donors, sequencing depth was assumed by presence/absence analyses to be roughly uniform.

Trimming removed 6 bases from V and 3 bases from J; junction bases left unmatched: 4. Germline V CDR1 and CDR2: MNHEY, SMNVEV (reference sequence). The CDR3 length is 13 residues. Primers for the PCR totalled 60 Vbeta and 13 Jbeta. TCRdb keeps only in-frame clones here, not all; method: immunoSEQ multiplex PCR. This sample has fewer than 130,000 clones, with 65% to 85% found just once. The origin of this receptor is a man between 25 and 39 years old in good health and CMV-seropositive. The sequenced sample consisted of PBMCs. The chain has TRBV27 and TRBJ1-2; 7 bases align to TRBD1. The CDR3 spells CASRTGSDYGYTF. CDR3 in DNA: TGTGCCAGCAGGACAGGGTCGGACTATGGCTACACCTTC.